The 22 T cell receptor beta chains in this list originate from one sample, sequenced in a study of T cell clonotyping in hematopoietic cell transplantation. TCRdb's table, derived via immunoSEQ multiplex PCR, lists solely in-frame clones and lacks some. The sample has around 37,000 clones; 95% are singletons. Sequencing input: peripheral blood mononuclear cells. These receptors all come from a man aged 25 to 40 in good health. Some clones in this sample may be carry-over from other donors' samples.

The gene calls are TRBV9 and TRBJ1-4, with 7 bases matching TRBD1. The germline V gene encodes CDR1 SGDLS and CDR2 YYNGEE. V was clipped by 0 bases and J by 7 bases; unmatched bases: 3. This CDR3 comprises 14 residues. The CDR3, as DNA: TGTGCCAGCAGCGTAGGACAGGGTGGTGAAAAACTGTTTTTT. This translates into CASSVGQGGEKLFF.

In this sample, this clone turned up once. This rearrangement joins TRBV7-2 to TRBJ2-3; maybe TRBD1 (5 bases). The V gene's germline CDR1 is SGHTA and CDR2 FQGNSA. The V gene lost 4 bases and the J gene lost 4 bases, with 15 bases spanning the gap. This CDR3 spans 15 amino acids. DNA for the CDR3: TGTGCCAGCAGCTCGTCAGGGCGTCCGTCAGATACGCAGTATTTT. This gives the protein CASSSSGRPSDTQYF.

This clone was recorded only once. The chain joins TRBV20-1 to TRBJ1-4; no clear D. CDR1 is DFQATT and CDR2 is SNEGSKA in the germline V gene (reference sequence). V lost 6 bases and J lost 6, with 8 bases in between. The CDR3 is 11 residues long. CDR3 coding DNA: TGCAGTGCCGAACACGATGAAAAACTGTTTTTT. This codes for CSAEHDEKLFF.

DNA for the CDR3: TGTGCCAGCACCCCATCGGAGAAGAACACCATATATTTT. Translating it yields CASTPSEKNTIYF. The chain recombines TRBV6-5 with TRBJ1-3; D is unclear. The CDR3 has 13 amino acids. Trimming shortened V by 7 bases and J by 7 bases, and 14 bases separated the two germline ends. Germline CDR1 MNHEY, CDR2 SVGAGI.

The CDR3 DNA reads as TGTGCCAGCAGTCCCGGGACAGGGATCACAGATACGCAGTATTTT. This encodes CASSPGTGITDTQYF. The chain links TRBV6-6 to TRBJ2-3; 9 positions agree with TRBD1. The CDR3 length is 15 residues. Germline CDR1 MNHNY, CDR2 SVGAGI (reference sequence). With 5 bases clipped from V and 2 bases from J, the junction kept 5 bases outside the gene matches.

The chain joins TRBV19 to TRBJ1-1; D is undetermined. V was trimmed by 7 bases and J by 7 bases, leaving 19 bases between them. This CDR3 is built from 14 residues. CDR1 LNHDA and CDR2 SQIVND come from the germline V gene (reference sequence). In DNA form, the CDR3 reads TGTGCCAGTATCGACATCGGGGTCTTCGGTGAAGCTTTCTTT. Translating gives CASIDIGVFGEAFF.

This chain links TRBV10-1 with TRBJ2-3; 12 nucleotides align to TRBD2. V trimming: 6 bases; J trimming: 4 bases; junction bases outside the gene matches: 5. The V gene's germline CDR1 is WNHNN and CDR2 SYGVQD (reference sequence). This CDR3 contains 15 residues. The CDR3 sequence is CASRETSGSSDTQYF. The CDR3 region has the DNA TGCGCCAGCAGGGAGACTAGCGGGAGCTCAGATACGCAGTATTTT.

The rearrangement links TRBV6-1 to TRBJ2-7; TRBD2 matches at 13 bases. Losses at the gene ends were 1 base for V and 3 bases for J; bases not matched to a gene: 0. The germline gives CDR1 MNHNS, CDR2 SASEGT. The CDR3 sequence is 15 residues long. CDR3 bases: TGTGCCAGCAGTGAAGGGACTAGCGGGAGCTACGAGCAGTACTTC. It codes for CASSEGTSGSYEQYF.

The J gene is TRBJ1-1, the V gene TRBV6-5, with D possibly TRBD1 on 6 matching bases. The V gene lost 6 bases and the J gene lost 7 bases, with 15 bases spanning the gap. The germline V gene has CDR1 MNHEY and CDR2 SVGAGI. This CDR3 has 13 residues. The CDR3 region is CASRPLPRGEAFF. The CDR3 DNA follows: TGTGCCAGCAGGCCCCTCCCCAGGGGTGAAGCTTTCTTT.

The CDR3 coding sequence is TGTGCCAGCAGTTTCTCTAGCGGTTCCCCTTTGGAGCAGTACTTC. As protein: CASSFSSGSPLEQYF. The chain uses TRBV6-6 and TRBJ2-7, with TRBD2 identical over 7 bases. The germline V gene has CDR1 MNHNY and CDR2 SVGAGI (reference sequence). The CDR3 spans 15 residues. Trimming removed 4 bases from V and 7 bases from J; junction bases left unmatched: 13.

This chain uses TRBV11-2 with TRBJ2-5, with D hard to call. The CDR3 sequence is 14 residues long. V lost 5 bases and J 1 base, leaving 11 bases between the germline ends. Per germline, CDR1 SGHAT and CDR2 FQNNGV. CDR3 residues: CASSHLGTQETQYF. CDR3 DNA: TGTGCCAGCAGCCATCTGGGAACCCAAGAGACCCAGTACTTC.

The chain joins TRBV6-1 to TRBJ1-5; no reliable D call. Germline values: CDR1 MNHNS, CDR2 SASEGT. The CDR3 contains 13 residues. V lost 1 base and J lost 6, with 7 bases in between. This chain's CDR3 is CASSEGWGQPQHF. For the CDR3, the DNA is TGTGCCAGCAGTGAAGGGTGGGGTCAGCCCCAGCATTTT.

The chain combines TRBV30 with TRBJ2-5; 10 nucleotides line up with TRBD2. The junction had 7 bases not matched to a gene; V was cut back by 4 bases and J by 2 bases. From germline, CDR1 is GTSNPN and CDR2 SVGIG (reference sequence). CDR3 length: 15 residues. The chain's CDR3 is CAWTLAGAAQETQYF. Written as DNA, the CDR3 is TGTGCCTGGACCCTAGCGGGAGCTGCTCAAGAGACCCAGTACTTC.

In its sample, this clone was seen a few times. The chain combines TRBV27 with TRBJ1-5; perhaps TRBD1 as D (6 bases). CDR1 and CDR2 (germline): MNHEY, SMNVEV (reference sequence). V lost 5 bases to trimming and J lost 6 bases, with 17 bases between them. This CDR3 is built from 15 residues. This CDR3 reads CASSMSWQGLQPQHF. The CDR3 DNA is TGTGCCAGCAGTATGTCATGGCAGGGGCTTCAGCCCCAGCATTTT.

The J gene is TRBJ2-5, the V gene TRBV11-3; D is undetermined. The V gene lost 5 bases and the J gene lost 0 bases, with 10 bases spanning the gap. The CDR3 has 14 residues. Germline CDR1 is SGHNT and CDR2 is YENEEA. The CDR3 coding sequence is TGTGCCAGCAGCGAAGGGCTTAACCAAGAGACCCAGTACTTC. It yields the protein CASSEGLNQETQYF.

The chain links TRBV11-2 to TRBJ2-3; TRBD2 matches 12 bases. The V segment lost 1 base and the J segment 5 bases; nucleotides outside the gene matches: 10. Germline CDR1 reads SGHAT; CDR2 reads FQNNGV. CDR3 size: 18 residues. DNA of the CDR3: TGTGCCAGCAGCTTAGTCGGGACTAGCGGGTTTTCAGGAGATACGCAGTATTTT. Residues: CASSLVGTSGFSGDTQYF.

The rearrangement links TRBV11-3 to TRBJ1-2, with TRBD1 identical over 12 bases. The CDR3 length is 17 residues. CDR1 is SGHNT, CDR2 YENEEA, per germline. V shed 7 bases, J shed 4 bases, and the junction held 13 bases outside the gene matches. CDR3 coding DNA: TGTGCCAGCACCCTGACCGGGACAGGGGGCTGGGGCTATGGCTACACCTTC. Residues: CASTLTGTGGWGYGYTF.

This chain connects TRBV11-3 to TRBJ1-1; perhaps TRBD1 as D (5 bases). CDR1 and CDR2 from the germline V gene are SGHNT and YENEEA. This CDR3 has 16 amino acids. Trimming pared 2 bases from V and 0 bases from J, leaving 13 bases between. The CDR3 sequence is CASSLSGGAMNTEAFF. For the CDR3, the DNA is TGTGCCAGCAGCTTATCTGGAGGGGCTATGAACACTGAAGCTTTCTTT.

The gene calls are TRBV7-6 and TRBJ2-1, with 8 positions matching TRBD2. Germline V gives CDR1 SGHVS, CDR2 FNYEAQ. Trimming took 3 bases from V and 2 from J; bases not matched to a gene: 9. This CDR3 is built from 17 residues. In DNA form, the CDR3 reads TGTGCCAGCAGCTTCGGAATGGTCGGGAGGGCCTACAATGAGCAGTTCTTC. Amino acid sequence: CASSFGMVGRAYNEQFF.

The CDR3 bases are TGTGCCAGTAGTACCGAACACCCCTACGAGCAGTACTTC. Its protein product is CASSTEHPYEQYF. This chain uses TRBV19 with TRBJ2-7; D ambiguous. The germline V gene has CDR1 LNHDA and CDR2 SQIVND (reference sequence). Trimming left V 4 bases short and J 2 bases short, with 9 bases between. The CDR3 loop spans 13 amino acids.

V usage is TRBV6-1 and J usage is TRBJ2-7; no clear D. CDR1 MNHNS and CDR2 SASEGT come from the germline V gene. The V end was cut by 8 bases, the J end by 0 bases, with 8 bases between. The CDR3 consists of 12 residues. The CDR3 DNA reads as TGTGCCAGCCGCCCTGACTCCTACGAGCAGTACTTC. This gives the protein CASRPDSYEQYF.

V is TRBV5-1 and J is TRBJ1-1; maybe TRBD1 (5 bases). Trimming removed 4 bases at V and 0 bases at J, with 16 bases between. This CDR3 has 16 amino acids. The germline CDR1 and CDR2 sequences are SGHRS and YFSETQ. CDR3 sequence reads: CASSPLGDRMNTEAFF. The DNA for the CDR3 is TGCGCCAGCAGCCCCCTAGGCGACAGAATGAACACTGAAGCTTTCTTT.